The 23 T cell receptor beta chains given below trace back to one sample, sequenced in a study of preoperative IRX-2 immunotherapy in early breast cancer. The sample's treatment: preoperative locoregional IRX-2 cytokine immunotherapy. This table comes from immunoSEQ multiplex PCR, and its TCRdb copy is limited to in-frame clones, with some not included. This sample has 60,000 or so clones; approximately 94% occur once, and the top ten carry roughly 1.5%. The material was obtained from a patient treated with IRX-2 immunotherapy. The origin of the receptors is a human donor with breast cancer.

This rearrangement joins TRBV9 to TRBJ1-4; no reliable D call. CDR1 is SGDLS and CDR2 is YYNGEE in the germline V gene. The CDR3 is 14 residues long. V was trimmed by 0 bases and J by 5 bases, leaving 8 bases between them. In DNA form, the CDR3 reads TGTGCCAGCAGCGTAGACGGGGTAAATGAAAAACTGTTTTTT. Protein: CASSVDGVNEKLFF.

V usage is TRBV27 and J usage is TRBJ2-7; 12 bases match TRBD2. Germline CDR1 reads MNHEY; CDR2 reads SMNVEV (reference sequence). Unmatched junction bases numbered 6, after V lost 10 bases and J lost 5 bases. This CDR3 region has 13 residues. This CDR3 is CATSLAGGNEQYF. DNA of the CDR3: TGTGCCACCTCACTAGCGGGAGGAAACGAGCAGTACTTC.

The rearrangement joins TRBV20-1 to TRBJ1-6; unclear D gene. Deletions cut 5 bases from V and 9 bases from J, with 8 bases between. The CDR3 has 11 amino acids. Germline lookup yields CDR1 DFQATT and CDR2 SNEGSKA (reference sequence). CDR3 in DNA: TGCAGTGCTGAGGGCTTTTCACCCCTCCACTTT. Protein product: CSAEGFSPLHF.

The rearrangement joins TRBV19 to TRBJ1-1; D call uncertain. CDR3 length: 14 residues. Germline V lookup: CDR1 LNHDA, CDR2 SQIVND (reference sequence). V was pared by 10 bases and J by 1 base, with 16 bases between. The CDR3 bases are TGTGCCACTAAGGAGAGGACCGGGAACACTGAAGCTTTCTTT. Protein product: CATKERTGNTEAFF. The whole variable domain, filled in from reference TRBV19 and TRBJ1-1, reads DGGITQSPKYLFRKEGQNVTLSCEQNLNHDAMYWYRQDPGQGLRLIYYSQIVNDFQKGDIAEGYSVSREKKESFPLTVTSAQKNPTAFYLCATKERTGNTEAFFGQGTRLTVV.

This clone was seen only a few times. This chain links TRBV7-8 with TRBJ1-6, with 9 bases identical to TRBD1. Trimming at V came to 5 bases and at J to 8 bases, leaving 4 bases not matched to a gene. The CDR3 has 14 amino acids. The germline V gene encodes CDR1 SGHVS and CDR2 FQNEAQ. CDR3 DNA: TGTGCCAGCAGCGCAAGGACAGGGGATTCACCCCTCCACTTT. Translation: CASSARTGDSPLHF.

This clone was seen once. The rearrangement uses TRBV5-1 and TRBJ2-1, with TRBD2 identical over 7 bases. The germline gives CDR1 SGHRS, CDR2 YFSETQ. This CDR3 contains 15 residues. V lost 0 bases to trimming and J lost 3 bases; unmatched junction nucleotides: 3. CDR3: CASSLAASGYNEQFF. In nucleotides, the CDR3 is TGCGCCAGCAGCTTGGCGGCTAGCGGCTACAATGAGCAGTTCTTC.

V usage is TRBV5-1 and J usage is TRBJ2-5; 7 bases fit TRBD1. With V trimmed by 0 bases and J by 2 bases, 4 bases remained unmatched. Germline-derived CDR1 and CDR2 are SGHRS and YFSETQ. The CDR3 covers 15 residues. CDR3 loop: CASSLEGARQETQYF. The DNA for the CDR3 is TGCGCCAGCAGCTTGGAGGGGGCCCGGCAAGAGACCCAGTACTTC. Variable domain in full (rest from reference TRBV5-1 and TRBJ2-5): KAGVTQTPRYLIKTRGQQVTLSCSPISGHRSVSWYQQTPGQGLQFLFEYFSETQRNKGNFPGRFSGRQFSNSRSEMNVSTLELGDSALYLCASSLEGARQETQYFGPGTRLLVL.

The chain couples TRBV2 to TRBJ2-7; D is unresolved. This CDR3 region has 14 residues. With 7 bases removed from V and 5 bases from J, the gap between germline ends came to 18 bases. CDR1 and CDR2 (germline): SNHLY, FYNNEI. CDR3 loop: CASIVFPRTHEQYF. DNA of the CDR3: TGTGCCAGCATCGTTTTTCCTAGAACCCACGAGCAGTACTTC.

The CDR3 protein is CASSVTGRDYGYTF. The CDR3 nucleotides are TGTGCCAGCAGTGTAACAGGCAGAGACTATGGCTACACCTTC. V usage is TRBV6-1 and J usage is TRBJ1-2, with TRBD1 as a possible D gene (5 bases). CDR3 length: 14 amino acids. Germline V gene data show CDR1 as MNHNS and CDR2 as SASEGT. V gave up 4 bases and J gave up 3 bases, with 12 bases separating them.

This chain uses TRBV7-9 with TRBJ2-1; TRBD2 aligns across 8 bases. This CDR3 comprises 17 residues. Germline CDR1 SEHNR, CDR2 FQNEAQ (reference sequence). Trimming took 3 bases from V and 6 from J; bases not matched to a gene: 13. The CDR3 is CASSLGVGRVSGNEQFF. The CDR3 nucleotides read TGTGCCAGCAGCTTGGGTGTCGGGAGGGTCTCGGGCAATGAGCAGTTCTTC. Looking up the rest from reference TRBV7-9 and TRBJ2-1 gives the full variable domain: DTGVSQNPRHKITKRGQNVTFRCDPISEHNRLYWYRQTLGQGPEFLTYFQNEAQLEKSRLLSDRFSAERPKGSFSTLEIQRTEQGDSAMYLCASSLGVGRVSGNEQFFGPGTRLTVL.

The V and J genes are TRBV14 and TRBJ2-1; D ambiguous. The CDR3 has 16 residues. Germline V gene lookup returns CDR1 SGHDN and CDR2 FVKESK. V shed 4 bases and J shed 0 bases, with 13 bases lying between them. The CDR3 is CASSRTATSSYNEQFF. The CDR3 nucleotides are TGTGCCAGCAGCCGGACGGCCACCAGCTCCTACAATGAGCAGTTCTTC.

This chain joins TRBV20-1 and TRBJ2-1, with D tentatively TRBD2 (6 bases). In germline, CDR1 is DFQATT, CDR2 SNEGSKA (reference sequence). Trimming took 1 base from V and 12 from J, leaving 10 bases between them. The CDR3 extends over 11 amino acids. The DNA of the CDR3 is TGCAGTGCTAGAGTGCGGGGCGGGCAGTTCTTC. Translated: CSARVRGGQFF.

The CDR3, as DNA: TGTGCCAGCAGCTCGGACAGAAATTTACAGCCCCAGCATTTT. Amino acids: CASSSDRNLQPQHF. The chain combines TRBV7-2 with TRBJ1-5, with D perhaps matching TRBD1 (6 bases). The CDR3 is made up of 14 amino acids. Germline V gene lookup returns CDR1 SGHTA and CDR2 FQGNSA. V was cut by 4 bases and J by 7 bases, with 14 bases left in between.

The count of this clone is one. V gene TRBV19 combines with J gene TRBJ2-2; tentative D call: TRBD2 (5 bases). V gave up 7 bases and J gave up 4 bases, with 16 bases separating them. The CDR3 runs 15 residues. Germline V gene data show CDR1 as LNHDA and CDR2 as SQIVND (reference sequence). The CDR3 sequence is CASKGLATSTGELFF. CDR3 nucleotides: TGTGCCAGTAAGGGTCTAGCCACGAGCACCGGGGAGCTGTTTTTT.

This chain connects TRBV5-4 to TRBJ2-7; 8 bases are shared with TRBD1. This CDR3 has 14 amino acids. Germline CDR1 SGHNT, CDR2 YYREEE (reference sequence). V dropped 2 bases and J dropped 2; count of bases not matched to a gene: 3. The CDR3 DNA is TGTGCCAGCAGCTTTGGACAGGGACCCTACGAGCAGTACTTC. Translated, it gives CASSFGQGPYEQYF. The entire variable domain, with the rest obtained from reference TRBV5-4 and TRBJ2-7, is as follows: ETGVTQSPTHLIKTRGQQVTLRCSSQSGHNTVSWYQQALGQGPQFIFQYYREEENGRGNFPPRFSGLQFPNYSSELNVNALELDDSALYLCASSFGQGPYEQYFGPGTRLTVT.

This clone was found once. The rearrangement joins TRBV7-4 to TRBJ2-7; D is unresolved. Trimming shortened V by 1 base and J by 7 bases, and 14 bases separated the two germline ends. This CDR3 has 14 amino acids. Germline V gene sequence: CDR1 SGHVT, CDR2 SQSDAQ. In DNA form, the CDR3 reads TGTGCCAGCAGCTTAGTTGGCGGATCCGGGGAGCAGTACTTC. Translating gives CASSLVGGSGEQYF.

The gene calls are TRBV7-9 and TRBJ2-1; 10 nucleotides agree with TRBD2. Germline loops: CDR1 SEHNR, CDR2 FQNEAQ (reference sequence). The CDR3 has 15 amino acids. J was trimmed by 7 bases and V by 1 base; bases with no gene match: 4. The CDR3 DNA is TGTGCCAGCAGCTTAGTGGTAGCGGGAGGAAATGAGCAGTTCTTC. This sequence encodes CASSLVVAGGNEQFF.

V usage is TRBV7-2 and J usage is TRBJ1-5; D is unresolved. With 1 base removed from V and 2 bases from J, the gap between germline ends came to 3 bases. The length of the CDR3 is 13 residues. Germline CDR1 SGHTA, CDR2 FQGNSA. The CDR3 coding sequence is TGTGCCAGCAGCTTAGACGGCAATCAGCCCCAGCATTTT. Protein sequence: CASSLDGNQPQHF.

The V and J genes are TRBV19 and TRBJ1-3; a possible D gene is TRBD1 (6 bases). Germline loops: CDR1 LNHDA, CDR2 SQIVND (reference sequence). The CDR3 extends over 15 amino acids. V was trimmed by 4 bases and J by 4 bases, leaving 14 bases between them. Here the CDR3 reads CASSTQGGVGNTIYF. CDR3 coding DNA: TGTGCCAGTAGTACACAGGGAGGCGTCGGAAACACCATATATTTT.

The chain has TRBV11-2 and TRBJ1-2; TRBD1 matches 7 bases. CDR3 length equals 15 residues. V trimming: 2 bases; J trimming: 7 bases; junction bases outside the gene matches: 10. CDR1 and CDR2 from the germline V gene are SGHAT and FQNNGV. CDR3 protein: CASSLIRGSFLGYTF. The DNA of the CDR3 is TGTGCCAGCAGCTTAATCAGGGGGTCCTTTCTTGGCTACACCTTC.

The chain combines TRBV2 with TRBJ2-7; a possible D gene is TRBD1 (5 bases). This CDR3 contains 13 residues. The germline V gene has CDR1 SNHLY and CDR2 FYNNEI. V lost 3 bases and J lost 4, with 10 bases in between. CDR3 in amino acids: CASSDRARYEQYF. In nucleotides, the CDR3 is TGTGCCAGCAGTGACAGGGCGCGGTACGAGCAGTACTTC.

The rearrangement uses TRBV14 and TRBJ1-3; D possibly corresponds to TRBD1 (5 bases). CDR1 and CDR2 (germline): SGHDN, FVKESK. The CDR3 consists of 17 residues. Trimming cost V 1 base and J 0 bases, with 13 bases left between them. In DNA, the CDR3 is TGTGCCAGCAGCCAAGTATCTTGGGACTACTCTGGAAACACCATATATTTT. The encoded protein is CASSQVSWDYSGNTIYF.

The genes are TRBV28 and TRBJ1-2; no reliable D call. The CDR3 sequence is 17 residues long. Looked up from germline, CDR1 is MDHEN and CDR2 is SYDVKM. V was cut by 3 bases and J by 1 base, with 18 bases left in between. CDR3 sequence reads: CASSFHPEADFNYGYTF. The CDR3 DNA reads TGTGCCAGCAGTTTCCATCCCGAGGCGGACTTTAACTATGGCTACACCTTC.